This is a list of T cell receptor beta chains from one sample in a study of Graves' ophthalmopathy and Graves' hyperthyroidism. A single record per CDR3 protein comes from TCRdb applying MiXCR to the multiplex PCR reads. The repertoire holds over a million distinct CDR3 sequences, with about two fifths as singletons. Sequencing used peripheral blood or thyroid tissue (not recorded which). Receptors originate from an adult man with Graves' hyperthyroidism. The CDR3 runs from the conserved cysteine through the conserved F or W. The D gene is left open where the match is weak. Clone size is stated in some rows and not others, as once, few, many or a class when expanded.

J gene: TRBJ1-4; CDR3 length: 16; V gene: TRBV5-4; D gene: NA; clone size: NA; CDR3 DNA: TGTGCCAGCAGCACCATCGGACCGGGACTGGGGGAAAAACTGTTTTTT; CDR3 protein: CASSTIGPGLGEKLFF
J gene: TRBJ2-7; CDR3 length: 18; V gene: TRBV4-3; D gene: NA; clone size: NA; CDR3 DNA: TGCGCCAGCAGCCAAGCGGCTAGCGCCCCAGAGCTTTCCTACGAGCAGTACTTC; CDR3 protein: CASSQAASAPELSYEQYF
J gene: TRBJ2-1; CDR3 length: 14; V gene: TRBV29-1; D gene: NA; clone size: NA; CDR3 DNA: TGCAGCGTTGAAGGCGGGGTCCCCTACAATGAGCAGTTCTTC; CDR3 protein: CSVEGGVPYNEQFF
J gene: TRBJ2-5; CDR3 length: 13; V gene: TRBV20-1; D gene: NA; clone size: few; CDR3 DNA: TGCAGTGCTAGAGGGCAGTCCAATCAGCCCCAGTACTTC; CDR3 protein: CSARGQSNQPQYF
J gene: TRBJ1-6; CDR3 length: 12; V gene: TRBV29-1; D gene: NA; clone size: few; CDR3 DNA: TGCAGCGTTGAAGAAGGGCTAGGACCCCTCCACTTT; CDR3 protein: CSVEEGLGPLHF
J gene: TRBJ1-2; CDR3 length: 12; V gene: TRBV29-1; D gene: NA; clone size: NA; CDR3 DNA: TGCAGCGCGGGACTAGCGGACTATGGCTACACCTTC; CDR3 protein: CSAGLADYGYTF
J gene: TRBJ2-7; CDR3 length: 14; V gene: TRBV18; D gene: TRBD2; clone size: NA; CDR3 DNA: TGTGCCAGCTCACCACCCACTAGCGGGGTTGAGCAGTACTTC; CDR3 protein: CASSPPTSGVEQYF
J gene: TRBJ1-2; CDR3 length: 13; V gene: TRBV6-5; D gene: NA; clone size: NA; CDR3 DNA: TGTGCCAGCAGAGCCGACAGTACCTATGGCTACACCTTC; CDR3 protein: CASRADSTYGYTF
J gene: TRBJ1-2; CDR3 length: 12; V gene: TRBV7-9; D gene: TRBD1; clone size: NA; CDR3 DNA: TGTGCCAGCAGCTCAGGACAGGGGGACGACTTATGG; CDR3 protein: CASSSGQGDDLW
J gene: TRBJ2-7; CDR3 length: 14; V gene: TRBV2; D gene: NA; clone size: NA; CDR3 DNA: TGTGCCAGCAGTGAATTCCCGCGTACCTACGAGCAGTACTTC; CDR3 protein: CASSEFPRTYEQYF
J gene: TRBJ2-7; CDR3 length: 15; V gene: TRBV7-6; D gene: TRBD2; clone size: few; CDR3 DNA: TGTGCCAGCAGCCTAAGACTAGCGGCCTACAATGAGCAGTACTTC; CDR3 protein: CASSLRLAAYNEQYF
J gene: TRBJ1-1; CDR3 length: 14; V gene: TRBV6-2/TRBV6-3; D gene: NA; clone size: few; CDR3 DNA: TGTGCCAGCAGTTACTCGCCAGGCCTAGGTGAAGCTTTCTTT; CDR3 protein: CASSYSPGLGEAFF
J gene: TRBJ1-1; CDR3 length: 12; V gene: TRBV10-3; D gene: NA; clone size: few; CDR3 DNA: TGTGCCATCAGTGAGCCCGGGGGTATAGCTTTCTTT; CDR3 protein: CAISEPGGIAFF
J gene: TRBJ2-6; CDR3 length: 17; V gene: TRBV9; D gene: TRBD2; clone size: NA; CDR3 DNA: TGTGCCAGCAGCCCCCAAACCCGGGGGGCTGGGGCCAACGTCCTGACTTTC; CDR3 protein: CASSPQTRGAGANVLTF
J gene: TRBJ2-7; CDR3 length: 14; V gene: TRBV20-1; D gene: TRBD2; clone size: many; CDR3 DNA: TGCAGTGCTAGTGACAACGGGGGGAGCTACGAGCAGTACTTC; CDR3 protein: CSASDNGGSYEQYF
J gene: TRBJ1-1; CDR3 length: 13; V gene: TRBV28; D gene: NA; clone size: NA; CDR3 DNA: TGTGCCAGCAGGCCCCCGCTGGTGACTGAAGCTTTCTTT; CDR3 protein: CASRPPLVTEAFF